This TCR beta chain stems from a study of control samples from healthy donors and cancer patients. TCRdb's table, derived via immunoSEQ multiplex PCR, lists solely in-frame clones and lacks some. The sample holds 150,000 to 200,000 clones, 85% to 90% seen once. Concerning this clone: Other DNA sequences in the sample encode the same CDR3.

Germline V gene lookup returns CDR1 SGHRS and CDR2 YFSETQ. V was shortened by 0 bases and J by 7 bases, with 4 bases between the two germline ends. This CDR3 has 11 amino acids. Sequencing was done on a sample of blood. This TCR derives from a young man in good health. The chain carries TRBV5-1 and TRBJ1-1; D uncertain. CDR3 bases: TGCGCCAGCAGCTTGGGGGGTGAAGCTTTCTTT. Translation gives CASSLGGEAFF.